This T cell receptor beta chain emerged from a study of blood T cell repertoires in COVID-19. Study details: Sites across the United States, Italy and Spain contributed samples from acute and convalescent COVID-19. In each case, the material was cDNA or gDNA derived from T cells, B-cell-depleted T cells, or PBMCs.

Sequencing was performed with immunoSEQ multiplex PCR; in TCRdb, only in-frame clones are kept and a portion is missing. The data hold 150,000 to 200,000 clones, with about 80% observed a single time. With V trimmed by 0 bases and J by 7 bases, 14 bases remained unmatched. The germline V gene encodes CDR1 SGHRS and CDR2 YFSETQ. The CDR3 has 19 residues. The J gene is TRBJ2-1, the V gene TRBV5-1; 12 bases are shared with TRBD2. The sample consisted of peripheral blood. The clonotype originates from a man aged 55 to 69 with acute or convalescent COVID-19. The CDR3: CASSLVLSSGGALLNEQFF. CDR3 nucleotides: TGCGCCAGCAGCTTGGTTCTGTCTAGCGGGGGGGCCTTGTTGAATGAGCAGTTCTTC.